A single sample is the source of the 10 T cell receptor beta chains below, sequenced in a study of OX40 agonist ivuxolimab in advanced cancers. The protocol was immunoSEQ multiplex PCR, while the TCRdb copy is restricted to in-frame clones and leaves out a portion. The data contain tens of thousands of clones, approximately 90% of them singletons. This specimen consisted of CD4+ or CD8+ T cells sorted from blood, obtained in a trial of the OX40 agonist ivuxolimab. Receptors originate from an adult with an advanced solid tumor such as melanoma, head and neck, liver or kidney cancer.

The chain carries TRBV6-6 and TRBJ1-1; D uncertain. The germline gives CDR1 MNHNY, CDR2 SVGAGI (reference sequence). There are 13 residues in the CDR3. V was cut by 2 bases and J by 4 bases, with 8 bases left in between. CDR3 nucleotide sequence: TGTGCCAGCAGTTACCCCATGGGCACTGAAGCTTTCTTT. Translating it yields CASSYPMGTEAFF.

The V and J genes are TRBV19 and TRBJ2-5; D possibly corresponds to TRBD1 (6 bases). The V end lost 1 base, the J end lost 1 base, and 16 bases lay between the germline ends. This CDR3 contains 17 residues. Germline CDR1 LNHDA, CDR2 SQIVND (reference sequence). The CDR3 here is CASSIGWGQGPQETQYF. The CDR3 region has the DNA TGTGCCAGTAGTATAGGATGGGGACAAGGGCCCCAAGAGACCCAGTACTTC.

V and J are TRBV7-4 and TRBJ1-2; TRBD1 aligns across 7 bases. The CDR3 sequence is 16 residues long. Per germline, CDR1 SGHVT and CDR2 SQSDAQ. J gave up 2 bases and V 4 bases, and 10 bases lay outside the gene matches. The DNA for the CDR3 is TGTGCCAGCAGCTCCCCTCCCTTGACAGGGAACTATGGCTACACCTTC. Its translation is CASSSPPLTGNYGYTF. The full variable domain, with the rest looked up from reference TRBV7-4 and TRBJ1-2, is GAGVSQSPRYKVAKRGRDVALRCDSISGHVTLYWYRQTLGQGSEVLTYSQSDAQRDKSGRPSGRFSAERPERSVSTLKIQRTEQGDSAVYLCASSSPPLTGNYGYTFGSGTRLTVV.

The V and J genes are TRBV7-8 and TRBJ2-2; TRBD1 might be the D (6 bases). Germline lookup yields CDR1 SGHVS and CDR2 FQNEAQ. The V end lost 5 bases, the J end lost 6 bases, and 13 bases lay between the germline ends. CDR3 size: 14 residues. The CDR3 loop is CASSPRTGSGELFF. CDR3 sequence (DNA): TGTGCCAGCAGCCCACGCACAGGGTCCGGGGAGCTGTTTTTT.

The chain is built from TRBV28 and TRBJ2-1, with D perhaps TRBD1 (6 bases). The ends were cut back, 4 bases at V and 5 bases at J, with 18 bases in the middle. CDR3 length: 16 residues. In germline, CDR1 is MDHEN, CDR2 SYDVKM. The CDR3 is CASSSLIRDTNNEQFF. CDR3 DNA: TGTGCCAGCAGTTCCCTGATCCGGGACACAAACAATGAGCAGTTCTTC. The whole variable domain, filled in from reference TRBV28 and TRBJ2-1, reads DVKVTQSSRYLVKRTGEKVFLECVQDMDHENMFWYRQDPGLGLRLIYFSYDVKMKEKGDIPEGYSVSREKKERFSLILESASTNQTSMYLCASSSLIRDTNNEQFFGPGTRLTVL.

The V gene is TRBV15, the J gene TRBJ1-2, with D uncertain. Germline assignment: CDR1 LNHNV and CDR2 YYDKDF (reference sequence). The CDR3 loop spans 13 amino acids. V dropped 0 bases and J dropped 2 bases, with 4 bases sitting between them. CDR3 region: CATSRDLNYGYTF. The DNA for the CDR3 is TGTGCCACCAGCAGAGATCTAAACTATGGCTACACCTTC.

About this clone itself: The junction differs from germline at one of its ends, possibly a read error. This sequence joins TRBV7-7 and TRBJ2-5; no definite D call. This CDR3 spans 15 amino acids. Looked up from germline, CDR1 is SSHAT and CDR2 is FNYEAQ (reference sequence). This CDR3 is CASSLAQIYQETQYF. The CDR3 DNA follows: TGTGCTAGCAGCTTAGCACAGATTTACCAAGAGACCCAGTACTTC.

The table lists this clone with a few counts. The J gene is TRBJ2-1, the V gene TRBV19; no definite D call. Germline CDR1 is LNHDA and CDR2 is SQIVND (reference sequence). The ends were cut back, 3 bases at V and 6 bases at J, with 3 bases in the middle. The CDR3 is made up of 11 amino acids. CDR3 sequence reads: CASSIGNEQFF. CDR3 DNA: TGTGCCAGTAGTATCGGCAATGAGCAGTTCTTC.

The J gene is TRBJ2-3, the V gene TRBV4-1; D uncertain. Germline V gene data show CDR1 as MGHRA and CDR2 as YSYEKL. The CDR3 sequence is 14 residues long. V was pared by 0 bases and J by 3 bases, with 7 bases between. The DNA for the CDR3 is TGCGCCAGCAGCCAAGAGGGCGGTACAGATACGCAGTATTTT. Encoded protein: CASSQEGGTDTQYF.

The V call is TRBV5-8, the J call TRBJ2-1; the match to TRBD1 covers 7 bases. The J segment lost 0 bases and the V segment lost 2 bases, leaving 8 bases of the junction unmatched. Germline V gene sequence: CDR1 SGHTS, CDR2 YDEGEE. The CDR3 extends over 17 amino acids. The CDR3 region is CASSFQDRASSYNEQFF. The CDR3 nucleotides are TGTGCCAGCAGCTTCCAAGACAGGGCGAGCTCCTACAATGAGCAGTTCTTC.